One sample yielded the 26 T cell receptor beta chains listed below, sequenced in a study of T cells in localized non-small cell lung cancer. Sequenced by immunoSEQ multiplex PCR; TCRdb stores in-frame clones only, minus some. The table has fewer than 30,000 clones, around 87% seen once. This sample comprised PBMCs, obtained before any cancer treatment. The receptor source for this set is a man between 35 and 75 years old with stage II lung adenocarcinoma.

The genes are TRBV19 and TRBJ1-3, with D possibly matching TRBD1 (5 bases). Germline V gene data show CDR1 as LNHDA and CDR2 as SQIVND (reference sequence). The CDR3 is 14 amino acids. V was trimmed by 7 bases and J by 8 bases, leaving 18 bases between them. The CDR3 spells CASTGQGGWDTIYF. The DNA of the CDR3 is TGTGCCAGTACCGGGCAGGGAGGCTGGGACACCATATATTTT.

The CDR3 reads CASSDRSSNSPLHF. CDR3 bases: TGTGCCAGCAGTGATAGGTCATCAAATTCACCCCTCCACTTT. The V call is TRBV6-1, the J call TRBJ1-6; unclear D gene. Germline CDR1 and CDR2: MNHNS and SASEGT. Trimming left V 3 bases short and J 7 bases short, with 10 bases between. The CDR3 is 14 amino acids.

This chain links TRBV9 with TRBJ2-5; 10 nucleotides match TRBD2. CDR3 length: 15 amino acids. CDR1 is SGDLS and CDR2 is YYNGEE in the germline V gene. The V and J ends lost 3 bases and 5 bases, in that order; junction bases with no gene match: 7. The CDR3 DNA follows: TGTGCCAGCAGCGCTTCTAGCGGGGGTGGGGAGACCCAGTACTTC. Translating gives CASSASSGGGETQYF.

The chain is built from TRBV9 and TRBJ1-2; D gene uncertain. The CDR3 covers 15 residues. Trimming left V 0 bases short and J 0 bases short, with 9 bases between. Germline V lookup: CDR1 SGDLS, CDR2 YYNGEE. The CDR3 reads CASSVGTEANYGYTF. CDR3 bases: TGTGCCAGCAGCGTAGGAACAGAAGCTAACTATGGCTACACCTTC. The full variable domain, in which reference TRBV9 and TRBJ1-2 provide the parts outside the CDR3, is DSGVTQTPKHLITATGQRVTLRCSPRSGDLSVYWYQQSLDQGLQFLIQYYNGEERAKGNILERFSAQQFPDLHSELNLSSLELGDSALYFCASSVGTEANYGYTFGSGTRLTVV.

The gene calls are TRBV7-9 and TRBJ2-5; tentatively, D is TRBD2 (6 bases). V gave up 6 bases and J gave up 6 bases, with 20 bases separating them. Germline V CDR1 and CDR2: SEHNR, FQNEAQ (reference sequence). The CDR3 length is 15 residues. In DNA, the CDR3 is TGTGCCAGCAGACGTAAGTTACTAGCTTGGAAGACCCAGTACTTC. Amino acid sequence: CASRRKLLAWKTQYF.

The rearrangement uses TRBV11-2 and TRBJ2-1, with D hard to call. Germline loops: CDR1 SGHAT, CDR2 FQNNGV. The V gene lost 1 base and the J gene lost 0 bases, with 13 bases spanning the gap. The CDR3 totals 17 residues. CDR3 nucleotides: TGTGCCAGCAGCTTAGTAGGCCAACCGGACTCCTACAATGAGCAGTTCTTC. Protein sequence: CASSLVGQPDSYNEQFF. Full variable domain (missing parts from reference TRBV11-2 and TRBJ2-1): EAGVAQSPRYKIIEKRQSVAFWCNPISGHATLYWYQQILGQGPKLLIQFQNNGVVDDSQLPKDRFSAERLKGVDSTLKIQPAKLEDSAVYLCASSLVGQPDSYNEQFFGPGTRLTVL.

The rearrangement joins TRBV29-1 to TRBJ2-7, with D unclear. The germline CDR1 and CDR2 sequences are SQVTM and ANQGSEA. The CDR3 covers 12 residues. Trimming pared 2 bases from V and 5 bases from J, leaving 10 bases between. CDR3 in amino acids: CSVETSLDEQYF. The CDR3 DNA is TGCAGCGTTGAAACTTCGTTGGACGAGCAGTACTTC.

The chain uses TRBV7-2 and TRBJ1-2; maybe TRBD1 (5 bases). V lost 3 bases, J lost 9 bases, and 11 bases lay in between. The germline V gene has CDR1 SGHTA and CDR2 FQGNSA. This CDR3 is built from 12 residues. This CDR3 reads CASSFSVGRYTF. For the CDR3, the DNA is TGTGCCAGCAGCTTTTCGGTGGGGCGCTACACCTTC.

The chain links TRBV7-2 to TRBJ2-7, with a tentative D call TRBD1 (5 bases). V was cut by 1 base and J by 5 bases, with 12 bases left in between. CDR1 and CDR2 (germline): SGHTA, FQGNSA. The CDR3 loop spans 14 amino acids. In DNA form, the CDR3 reads TGTGCCAGCAGCTTAGGGACACTCAACAACGAGCAGTACTTC. Residues: CASSLGTLNNEQYF.

V is TRBV7-6 and J is TRBJ1-5; D is unresolved. The CDR3 totals 12 residues. Germline values: CDR1 SGHVS, CDR2 FNYEAQ. V dropped 5 bases and J dropped 3 bases, with 5 bases sitting between them. CDR3 amino acids: CASSLNNQPQHF. Written as DNA, the CDR3 is TGTGCCAGCAGCCTCAACAATCAGCCCCAGCATTTT.

V usage is TRBV14 and J usage is TRBJ1-4, with a weak D call TRBD1 (5 bases). Trimming stripped 4 bases from V and 10 bases from J, with 22 bases between. The CDR3 sequence is 16 residues long. Germline lookup yields CDR1 SGHDN and CDR2 FVKESK. The CDR3 sequence: CASSLPGPGAVVKLFF. The CDR3 nucleotides are TGTGCCAGCAGCCTGCCGGGACCAGGAGCGGTCGTAAAACTGTTTTTT.

V gene TRBV19 combines with J gene TRBJ1-1; TRBD1 is a possible D gene (5 bases). Trimming pared 6 bases from V and 2 bases from J, leaving 13 bases between. The CDR3 totals 14 residues. Germline CDR1 reads LNHDA; CDR2 reads SQIVND (reference sequence). CDR3 nucleotides: TGTGCCAGTAGCGTCACAGGAATCAACACTGAAGCTTTCTTT. Its protein product is CASSVTGINTEAFF. The whole variable domain, remainder taken from reference TRBV19 and TRBJ1-1, is DGGITQSPKYLFRKEGQNVTLSCEQNLNHDAMYWYRQDPGQGLRLIYYSQIVNDFQKGDIAEGYSVSREKKESFPLTVTSAQKNPTAFYLCASSVTGINTEAFFGQGTRLTVV.

CDR3 nucleotide sequence: TGTGCCAGAAGCTTCCTGGGAAGGCCCTACGAGCAGTACTTC. Translated, it gives CARSFLGRPYEQYF. V gene TRBV5-3 combines with J gene TRBJ2-7; D is unclear. TRBV5-3 is an ORF; its function is uncertain. This CDR3 has 14 amino acids. Trimming stripped 2 bases from V and 2 bases from J, with 11 bases between.

The J gene is TRBJ2-3, the V gene TRBV5-8; D is uncertain. The CDR3 runs 13 residues. Germline V gene lookup returns CDR1 SGHTS and CDR2 YDEGEE. V was cut by 0 bases and J by 7 bases, with 9 bases left in between. The CDR3 loop reads CASSLDGRNTQYF. Here the CDR3 DNA reads TGTGCCAGCAGCTTGGACGGAAGAAATACGCAGTATTTT. The variable domain in full, with the rest retrieved from reference TRBV5-8 and TRBJ2-3, is EAGVTQSPTHLIKTRGQQATLRCSPISGHTSVYWYQQALGLGLQFLLWYDEGEERNRGNFPPRFSGRQFPNYSSELNVNALELEDSALYLCASSLDGRNTQYFGPGTRLTVL.

V is TRBV30 and J is TRBJ1-1; no clear D gene. Trimming left V 2 bases short and J 1 base short, with 11 bases between. The germline V gene has CDR1 GTSNPN and CDR2 SVGIG (reference sequence). CDR3 size: 14 residues. The CDR3: CAWSYPDGNTEAFF. The DNA of the CDR3 is TGTGCCTGGAGTTACCCGGACGGGAACACTGAAGCTTTCTTT.

This sequence joins TRBV30 and TRBJ2-1; TRBD1 matches at 12 bases. The germline V gene has CDR1 GTSNPN and CDR2 SVGIG (reference sequence). V was pared by 3 bases and J by 7 bases, with 4 bases of the junction left unmatched. This CDR3 comprises 14 residues. The chain's CDR3 is CAWSGDRGQNEQFF. CDR3 nucleotides: TGTGCCTGGAGCGGGGACAGGGGGCAGAATGAGCAGTTCTTC.

The chain employs TRBV7-6 and TRBJ2-2, with no clear D. CDR1 is SGHVS and CDR2 is FNYEAQ in the germline V gene. The CDR3 loop spans 17 amino acids. With 3 bases removed from V and 4 bases from J, the gap between germline ends came to 18 bases. The chain's CDR3 is CASSLTHGPIPTGELFF. The CDR3 DNA reads as TGTGCCAGCAGCTTGACGCACGGGCCAATTCCCACCGGGGAGCTGTTTTTT.

The J gene is TRBJ2-7, the V gene TRBV2; a weak D match, TRBD2 (6 bases). CDR3 length equals 16 residues. V lost 2 bases and J 2 bases, leaving 16 bases between the germline ends. Germline lookup yields CDR1 SNHLY and CDR2 FYNNEI. CDR3 residues: CASSELAASVTYEQYF. The DNA for the CDR3 is TGTGCCAGCAGTGAATTAGCGGCTAGCGTTACCTACGAGCAGTACTTC.

This clone was seen a few times. The chain uses TRBV18 and TRBJ2-1; 8 nucleotides line up with TRBD1. The germline CDR1 and CDR2 sequences are KGHSH and LQKENI. Trimming cost V 5 bases and J 0 bases; bases outside gene matches: 12. The CDR3 runs to 18 residues. The CDR3 sequence is CASSSASGGRGSYNEQFF. CDR3 DNA sequence: TGTGCCAGCTCATCTGCTTCAGGGGGCCGGGGCTCCTACAATGAGCAGTTCTTC.

The chain links TRBV4-2 to TRBJ2-3; D gene ambiguous. The CDR3 totals 13 residues. Germline CDR1 and CDR2: LGHNA and YNFKEQ. The V gene lost 3 bases and the J gene lost 1 base, with 5 bases spanning the gap. The CDR3 protein is CASSQAGTDTQYF. The CDR3 DNA follows: TGTGCCAGCAGCCAGGCCGGCACAGATACGCAGTATTTT.

V usage is TRBV7-3 and J usage is TRBJ1-1; D remains ambiguous. Germline CDR1 reads SGHTA; CDR2 reads FQGTGA. Trimming pared 3 bases from V and 4 bases from J, leaving 9 bases between. The CDR3 loop spans 13 amino acids. CDR3 sequence: CASSLGYGTEAFF. CDR3 DNA: TGTGCCAGCAGCTTGGGGTATGGCACTGAAGCTTTCTTT. Combining the CDR3 with reference TRBV7-3 and TRBJ1-1 gives the whole variable domain GAGVSQTPSNKVTEKGKYVELRCDPISGHTALYWYRQSLGQGPEFLIYFQGTGAADDSGLPNDRFFAVRPEGSVSTLKIQRTERGDSAVYLCASSLGYGTEAFFGQGTRLTVV.

The CDR3: CASSPGTSGSEQFF. CDR3 DNA: TGCGCCAGCAGCCCAGGGACTAGCGGGAGTGAGCAGTTCTTC. V is TRBV5-1 and J is TRBJ2-1; 14 bases line up with TRBD2. Trimming cost V 4 bases and J 9 bases; bases outside gene matches: 3. Germline CDR1 SGHRS, CDR2 YFSETQ. The CDR3 contains 14 residues.

The chain employs TRBV4-3 and TRBJ1-2; possible D gene TRBD1, 5 bases. Between the trimmed V and J ends, which lost 0 bases and 7 bases, there was a span of 15 bases. This CDR3 contains 15 residues. Germline CDR1 LGHNA, CDR2 YSLEER. The CDR3 spells CASSQDGRPGTGYTF. The CDR3 nucleotides read TGCGCCAGCAGCCAAGATGGCCGCCCCGGGACTGGCTACACCTTC.

The chain couples TRBV10-3 to TRBJ2-3; 7 bases are shared with TRBD1. CDR1 is ENHRY, CDR2 SYGVKD, per germline. This CDR3 region has 15 residues. The V segment lost 3 bases and the J segment 6 bases; nucleotides outside the gene matches: 9. The CDR3 DNA reads TGTGCCATCAGTGACCAACAGGGGCCTGAGGATACGCAGTATTTT. Translated, it gives CAISDQQGPEDTQYF.

The V gene is TRBV10-3, the J gene TRBJ2-3; 7 bases agree with TRBD2. This CDR3 comprises 18 residues. Germline loops: CDR1 ENHRY, CDR2 SYGVKD. The junction had 16 bases not matched to a gene; V was cut back by 3 bases and J by 4 bases. CDR3 bases: TGTGCCATCAGTGAACAATTTGGACTAGGGGCGACAGCAGATACGCAGTATTTT. Translated: CAISEQFGLGATADTQYF.

This chain uses TRBV5-5 with TRBJ2-1, with a tentative D call TRBD1 (6 bases). V lost 4 bases and J 9 bases, leaving 14 bases between the germline ends. The V gene's germline CDR1 is SGHKS and CDR2 YYEKEE (reference sequence). The CDR3 spans 13 residues. The CDR3, as DNA: TGTGCCAGCAGCAAGCCTTCGACAGGTGAGCAGTTCTTC. It specifies CASSKPSTGEQFF.